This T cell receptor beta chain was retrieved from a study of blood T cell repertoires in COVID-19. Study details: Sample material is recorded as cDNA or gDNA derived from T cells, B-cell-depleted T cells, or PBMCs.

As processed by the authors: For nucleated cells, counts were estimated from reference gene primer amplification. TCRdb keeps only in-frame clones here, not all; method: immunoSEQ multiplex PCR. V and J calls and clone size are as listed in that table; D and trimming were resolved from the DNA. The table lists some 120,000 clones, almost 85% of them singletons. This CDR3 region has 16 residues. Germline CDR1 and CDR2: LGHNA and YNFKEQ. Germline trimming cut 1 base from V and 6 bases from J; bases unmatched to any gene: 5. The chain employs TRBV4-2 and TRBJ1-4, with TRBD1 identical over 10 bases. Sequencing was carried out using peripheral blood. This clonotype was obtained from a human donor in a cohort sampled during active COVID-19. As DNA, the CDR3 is TGTGCCAGCAGCCAAGCTCGACAGGGGGCTTATGAAAAACTGTTTTTT. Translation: CASSQARQGAYEKLFF.